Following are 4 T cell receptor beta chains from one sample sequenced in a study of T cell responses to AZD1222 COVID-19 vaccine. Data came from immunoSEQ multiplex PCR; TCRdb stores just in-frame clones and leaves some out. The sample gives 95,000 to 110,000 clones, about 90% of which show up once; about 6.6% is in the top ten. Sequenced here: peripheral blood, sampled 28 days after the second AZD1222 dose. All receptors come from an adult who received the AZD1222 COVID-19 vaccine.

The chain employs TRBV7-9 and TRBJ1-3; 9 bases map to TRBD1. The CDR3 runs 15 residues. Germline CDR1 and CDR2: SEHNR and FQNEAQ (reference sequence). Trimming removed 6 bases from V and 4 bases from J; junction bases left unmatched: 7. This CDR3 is CASRPGQGPGNTIYF. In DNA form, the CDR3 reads TGTGCCAGCAGACCAGGACAGGGGCCCGGAAACACCATATATTTT.

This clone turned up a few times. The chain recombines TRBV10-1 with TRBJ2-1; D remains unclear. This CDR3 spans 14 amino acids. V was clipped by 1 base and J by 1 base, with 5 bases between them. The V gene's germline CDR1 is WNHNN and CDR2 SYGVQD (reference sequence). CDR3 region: CASSEWVSYNEQFF. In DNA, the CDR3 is TGCGCCAGCAGTGAGTGGGTTTCCTACAATGAGCAGTTCTTC.

CDR3 DNA: TGTGCCAGCAGTCGGAAAGAGACCCAGTACTTC. This gives the protein CASSRKETQYF. The rearrangement links TRBV12-3 or TRBV12-4 to TRBJ2-5, with unresolved D. This CDR3 comprises 11 residues. V dropped 5 bases and J dropped 3 bases, with 4 bases sitting between them.

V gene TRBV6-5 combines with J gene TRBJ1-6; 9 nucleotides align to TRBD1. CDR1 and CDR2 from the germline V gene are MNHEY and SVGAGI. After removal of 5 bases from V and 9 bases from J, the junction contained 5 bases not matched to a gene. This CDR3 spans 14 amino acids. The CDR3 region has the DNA TGTGCCAGCAGTACAGGGGGCCGTAGTTCACCCCTCCACTTT. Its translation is CASSTGGRSSPLHF.